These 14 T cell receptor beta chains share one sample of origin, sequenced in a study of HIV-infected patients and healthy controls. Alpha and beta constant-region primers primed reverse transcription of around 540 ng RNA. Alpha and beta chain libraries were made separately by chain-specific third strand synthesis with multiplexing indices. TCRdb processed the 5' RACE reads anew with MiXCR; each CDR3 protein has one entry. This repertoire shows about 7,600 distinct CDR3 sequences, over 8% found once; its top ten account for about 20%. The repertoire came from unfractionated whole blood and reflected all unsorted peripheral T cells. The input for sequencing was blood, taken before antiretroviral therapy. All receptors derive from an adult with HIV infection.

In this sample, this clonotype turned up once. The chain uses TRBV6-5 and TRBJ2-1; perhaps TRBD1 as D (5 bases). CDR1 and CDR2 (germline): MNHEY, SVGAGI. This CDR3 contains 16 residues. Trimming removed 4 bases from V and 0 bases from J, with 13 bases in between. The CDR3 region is CASSLDTSSSYNEQFF. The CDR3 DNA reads TGTGCCAGCAGTTTGGACACTTCGAGCTCCTACAATGAGCAGTTCTTC.

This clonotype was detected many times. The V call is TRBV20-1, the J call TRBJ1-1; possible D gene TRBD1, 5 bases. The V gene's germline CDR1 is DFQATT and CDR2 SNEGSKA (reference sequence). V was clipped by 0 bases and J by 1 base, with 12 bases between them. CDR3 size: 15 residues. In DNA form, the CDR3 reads TGCAGTGCTAGAGATTGGCGGGGCCCGAACACTGAAGCTTTCTTT. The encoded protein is CSARDWRGPNTEAFF.

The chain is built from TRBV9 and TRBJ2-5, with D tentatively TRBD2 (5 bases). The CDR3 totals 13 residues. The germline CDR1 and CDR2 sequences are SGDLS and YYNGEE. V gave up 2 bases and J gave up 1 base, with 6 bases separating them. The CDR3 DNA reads TGTGCCAGCAGCGTCGGACTCCAAGAGACCCAGTACTTC. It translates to CASSVGLQETQYF.

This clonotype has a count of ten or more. The CDR3 region has the DNA TGTGCCAGCAGAGTTGGGACAGCATACAATGAGCAGTTCTTC. Its translation is CASRVGTAYNEQFF. The chain joins TRBV2 to TRBJ2-1; TRBD1 aligns across 7 bases. V lost 6 bases, J lost 4 bases, and 6 bases stayed unmatched. This CDR3 region has 14 residues. Germline lookup yields CDR1 SNHLY and CDR2 FYNNEI. Looking up the rest from reference TRBV2 and TRBJ2-1 gives the full variable domain: EPEVTQTPSHQVTQMGQEVILRCVPISNHLYFYWYRQILGQKVEFLVSFYNNEISEKSEIFDDQFSVERPDGSNFTLKIRSTKLEDSAMYFCASRVGTAYNEQFFGPGTRLTVL.

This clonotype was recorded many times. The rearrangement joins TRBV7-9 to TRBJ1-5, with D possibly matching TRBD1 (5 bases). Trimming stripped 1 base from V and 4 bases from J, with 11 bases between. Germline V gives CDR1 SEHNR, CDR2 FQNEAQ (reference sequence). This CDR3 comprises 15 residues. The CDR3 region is CASSLGWQGNQPQHF. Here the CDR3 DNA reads TGTGCCAGCAGCTTAGGGTGGCAGGGTAATCAGCCCCAGCATTTT. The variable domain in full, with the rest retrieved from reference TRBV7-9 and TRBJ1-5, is DTGVSQNPRHKITKRGQNVTFRCDPISEHNRLYWYRQTLGQGPEFLTYFQNEAQLEKSRLLSDRFSAERPKGSFSTLEIQRTEQGDSAMYLCASSLGWQGNQPQHFGDGTRLSIL.

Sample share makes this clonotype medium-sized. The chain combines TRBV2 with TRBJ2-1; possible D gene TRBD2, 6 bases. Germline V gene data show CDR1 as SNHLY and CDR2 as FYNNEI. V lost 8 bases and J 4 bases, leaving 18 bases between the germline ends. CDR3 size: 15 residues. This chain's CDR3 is CASPRRDSSYNEQFF. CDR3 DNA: TGTGCCAGCCCCCGGCGGGACTCCTCTTACAATGAGCAGTTCTTC. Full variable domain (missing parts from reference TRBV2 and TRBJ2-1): EPEVTQTPSHQVTQMGQEVILRCVPISNHLYFYWYRQILGQKVEFLVSFYNNEISEKSEIFDDQFSVERPDGSNFTLKIRSTKLEDSAMYFCASPRRDSSYNEQFFGPGTRLTVL.

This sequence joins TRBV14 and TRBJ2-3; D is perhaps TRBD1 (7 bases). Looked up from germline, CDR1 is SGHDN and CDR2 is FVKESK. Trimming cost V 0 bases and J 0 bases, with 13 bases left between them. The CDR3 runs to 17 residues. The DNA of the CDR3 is TGTGCCAGCAGCCAAGATCGGGGGACAGTTAGCACAGATACGCAGTATTTT. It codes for CASSQDRGTVSTDTQYF. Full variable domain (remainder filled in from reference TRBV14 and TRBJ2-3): EAGVTQFPSHSVIEKGQTVTLRCDPISGHDNLYWYRRVMGKEIKFLLHFVKESKQDESGMPNNRFLAERTGGTYSTLKVQPAELEDSGVYFCASSQDRGTVSTDTQYFGPGTRLTVL.

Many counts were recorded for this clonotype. CDR3 protein: CASSLVGAGYNEQFF. For the CDR3, the DNA is TGTGCCAGCAGCTTAGTTGGGGCTGGGTACAATGAGCAGTTCTTC. The V gene is TRBV7-9, the J gene TRBJ2-1; maybe TRBD1 (5 bases). The CDR3 sequence is 15 residues long. Germline V CDR1 and CDR2: SEHNR, FQNEAQ (reference sequence). V lost 1 base to trimming and J lost 4 bases, with 11 bases between them.

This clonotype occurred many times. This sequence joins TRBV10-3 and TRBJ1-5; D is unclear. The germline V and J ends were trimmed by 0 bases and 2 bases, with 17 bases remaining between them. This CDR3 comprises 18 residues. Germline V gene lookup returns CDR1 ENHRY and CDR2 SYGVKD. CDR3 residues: CAISESSTKGLGNQPQHF. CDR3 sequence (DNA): TGTGCCATCAGTGAGTCAAGTACGAAGGGTCTGGGCAATCAGCCCCAGCATTTT.

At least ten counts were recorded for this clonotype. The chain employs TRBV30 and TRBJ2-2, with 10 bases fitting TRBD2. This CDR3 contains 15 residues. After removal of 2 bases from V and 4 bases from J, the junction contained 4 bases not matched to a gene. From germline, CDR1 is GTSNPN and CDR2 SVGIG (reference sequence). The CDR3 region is CAWSTLAGATGELFF. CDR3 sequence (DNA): TGTGCCTGGAGTACCCTAGCGGGGGCCACCGGGGAGCTGTTTTTT.

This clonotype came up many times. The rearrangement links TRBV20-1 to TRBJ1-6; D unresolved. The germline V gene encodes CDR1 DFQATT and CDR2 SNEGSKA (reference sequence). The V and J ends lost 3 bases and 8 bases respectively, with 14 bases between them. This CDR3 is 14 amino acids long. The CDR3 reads CSASSGSNDSPLHF. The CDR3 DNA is TGCAGTGCTAGTTCCGGGAGTAATGATTCACCCCTCCACTTT.

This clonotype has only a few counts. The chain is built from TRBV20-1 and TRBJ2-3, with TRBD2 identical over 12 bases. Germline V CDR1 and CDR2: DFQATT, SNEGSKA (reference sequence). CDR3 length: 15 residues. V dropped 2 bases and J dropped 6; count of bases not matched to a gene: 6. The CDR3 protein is CSARPTSGRLDTQYF. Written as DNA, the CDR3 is TGCAGTGCTAGACCAACTAGCGGGAGGTTGGATACGCAGTATTTT.

The CDR3 coding sequence is TGTGCCAGCAGCTTAGGGCTGGACACTGAAGCTTTCTTT. It specifies CASSLGLDTEAFF. The V and J genes are TRBV7-9 and TRBJ1-1, with unresolved D. Per the germline V gene, CDR1 is SEHNR and CDR2 is FQNEAQ (reference sequence). The CDR3 spans 13 residues. V was shortened by 1 base and J by 3 bases, with 6 bases between the two germline ends.

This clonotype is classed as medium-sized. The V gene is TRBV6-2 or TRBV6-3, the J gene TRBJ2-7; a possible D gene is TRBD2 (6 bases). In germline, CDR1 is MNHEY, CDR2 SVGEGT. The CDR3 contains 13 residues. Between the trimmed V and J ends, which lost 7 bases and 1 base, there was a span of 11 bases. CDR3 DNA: TGTGCCAGCATAGCGGCAGGTTCCTACGAGCAGTACTTC. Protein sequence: CASIAAGSYEQYF.